These T cell receptor beta chains were read from a single sample in a study of cytomegalovirus exposure and HLA in healthy donors. Sequencing was performed with immunoSEQ multiplex PCR; in TCRdb, only in-frame clones are kept and a portion is missing. The table records more than 65,000 clones, around 70% of them present only once. Sequenced: PBMCs. The receptors were sampled from a woman in her forties or fifties in good health and CMV-seropositive. CDR3s include the opening cysteine and the closing phenylalanine or tryptophan. A D gene is named only where the DNA matches it firmly. Not every row has a clone size; where given, it reads once, few, many or a size class.

abundance,v_gene,j_gene,d_gene,CDR3aa,CDR3nt
-,TRBV10-3,TRBJ2-5,TRBD2,CAISASVMTSGGETQYF,TGTGCCATCAGTGCATCCGTCATGACTAGCGGTGGTGAGACCCAGTACTTC
-,TRBV7-9,TRBJ2-7,-,CASSDRDNYEQYF,TGTGCCAGCAGCGACCGGGACAACTACGAGCAGTACTTC
-,TRBV27,TRBJ1-2,TRBD1,CASSDQGAGYGYTF,TGTGCCAGCAGTGATCAGGGGGCGGGCTATGGCTACACCTTC
-,TRBV5-1,TRBJ2-7,TRBD1,CASSSDRGLGEQYF,TGCGCCAGCAGCTCAGACAGGGGGCTGGGCGAGCAGTACTTC
few,TRBV7-9,TRBJ2-5,TRBD2,CASSPRTSQETQYF,TGTGCCAGCAGCCCCCGGACTAGCCAAGAGACCCAGTACTTC
-,TRBV2,TRBJ2-1,TRBD1,CASSLTGGAGEQFF,TGTGCCAGCAGCCTAACAGGGGGCGCGGGTGAGCAGTTCTTC
-,TRBV30,TRBJ1-1,-,CAWSVPQGAEAFF,TGTGCCTGGAGTGTACCCCAGGGTGCTGAAGCTTTCTTT
few,TRBV13,TRBJ2-6,TRBD1,CASSFGSRGPGANVLTF,TGTGCCAGCAGCTTTGGTTCCAGGGGGCCTGGGGCCAACGTCCTGACTTTC
-,TRBV11-2,TRBJ1-4,-,CASSLIPQGWDEKLFF,TGTGCCAGCAGCTTGATACCACAGGGTTGGGATGAAAAACTGTTTTTT
-,TRBV6-5,TRBJ2-3,-,CASSPPVTDTQYF,TGTGCCAGCAGTCCGCCGGTTACAGATACGCAGTATTTT
few,TRBV19,TRBJ1-1,-,CASTHSWERNTEAFF,TGTGCCAGTACCCATTCGTGGGAGAGGAACACTGAAGCTTTCTTT
-,TRBV9,TRBJ2-3,-,CASSVGFGGGTQYF,TGTGCCAGCAGCGTAGGTTTTGGGGGAGGTACGCAGTATTTT
-,TRBV19,TRBJ2-1,TRBD2,CASSRLAGGYNEQFF,TGTGCCAGTAGTAGACTAGCGGGAGGTTATAATGAGCAGTTCTTC
-,TRBV15,TRBJ2-2,-,CATSRGGQAVGELFF,TGTGCCACCAGCAGGGGAGGACAGGCTGTCGGGGAGCTGTTTTTT
-,TRBV14,TRBJ2-2,TRBD2,CASSPGLAAGELFF,TGTGCCAGCAGCCCGGGACTAGCTGCCGGGGAGCTGTTTTTT
-,TRBV19,TRBJ2-7,TRBD2,CASSTRRAGALYEQYF,TGTGCCAGTAGTACCCGTCGTGCGGGAGCCCTATACGAGCAGTACTTC